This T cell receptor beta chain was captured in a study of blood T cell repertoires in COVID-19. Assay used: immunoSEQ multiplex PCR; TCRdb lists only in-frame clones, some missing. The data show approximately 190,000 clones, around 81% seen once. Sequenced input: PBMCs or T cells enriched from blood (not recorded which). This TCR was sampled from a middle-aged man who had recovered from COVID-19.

The CDR3 sequence: CASSVRGYTDTQYF. The CDR3 DNA sequence: TGTGCCAGCAGCGTAAGGGGGTACACAGATACGCAGTATTTT. The rearrangement joins TRBV9 to TRBJ2-3, with a possible D match to TRBD1 (6 bases). V was pared by 1 base and J by 2 bases, with 8 bases between. Germline CDR1 and CDR2: SGDLS and YYNGEE. This CDR3 has 14 amino acids.